This TCR beta chain was identified during a study of T cells in localized non-small cell lung cancer. Overall study results and limits: The greatest T cell clonality was found in uninvolved adjacent lung (higher than in tumor). In adjacent lung appeared a median around 60 of the top 100 tumor clones.

Produced via immunoSEQ multiplex PCR; TCRdb's table is partial and in-frame only. The data hold 50,000 to 60,000 clones, with about 88% observed a single time. V was pared by 1 base and J by 7 bases, with 18 bases between. The CDR3 has 15 residues. CDR1 SGHDT and CDR2 YYEEEE come from the germline V gene. This clone is a singleton in its sample. Its target is unknown. V is TRBV5-6 and J is TRBJ2-7; no clear D. The clonotype was recovered from a female donor with stage II lung adenocarcinoma. Source: PBMCs, taken before any cancer treatment. CDR3 region: CASSLQFDLAREQYF. The CDR3 region has the DNA TGTGCCAGCAGCTTGCAGTTCGACCTGGCCCGTGAGCAGTACTTC.